The 26 T cell receptor beta chains listed next were all sequenced from one sample in a study of OX40 agonist ivuxolimab in advanced cancers. This table comes from immunoSEQ multiplex PCR, and its TCRdb copy is limited to in-frame clones, with some not included. The repertoire holds roughly 80,000 clones, with about four fifths as singletons. Sequencing was performed on CD4+ or CD8+ T cells sorted from blood, taken in a trial of the OX40 agonist ivuxolimab. Source of these receptors: an adult with an advanced solid tumor such as melanoma, head and neck, liver or kidney cancer.

This clone was seen just once. The rearrangement links TRBV6-1 to TRBJ1-5; 7 bases match TRBD1. Germline assignment: CDR1 MNHNS and CDR2 SASEGT. This CDR3 is built from 15 residues. After removal of 5 bases from V and 1 base from J, the junction contained 5 bases not matched to a gene. CDR3 nucleotide sequence: TGTGCCAGCAGTCCCGGGACAGCAAGCAATCAGCCCCAGCATTTT. Translation: CASSPGTASNQPQHF.

V and J are TRBV5-1 and TRBJ2-7, with D possibly being TRBD2 (6 bases). This CDR3 has 15 residues. Germline V gene lookup returns CDR1 SGHRS and CDR2 YFSETQ. V gave up 4 bases and J gave up 4 bases, with 18 bases separating them. The CDR3 bases are TGCGCCAGCAGCAGCCTGGGGGAGGCAGCTTACGAGCAGTACTTC. Its translation is CASSSLGEAAYEQYF.

The genes are TRBV27 and TRBJ1-2; TRBD1 might be the D (5 bases). V gave up 3 bases and J gave up 4 bases, with 18 bases separating them. This CDR3 is built from 16 residues. Looked up from germline, CDR1 is MNHEY and CDR2 is SMNVEV (reference sequence). The CDR3 region has the DNA TGTGCCAGCAGTTTTGAAGGGACGCCCTTTGGCTATGGCTACACCTTC. Its translation: CASSFEGTPFGYGYTF.

The CDR3 here is CASSYSRQGTNGYTF. The CDR3 DNA reads TGTGCCAGCAGTTACTCGAGACAGGGGACGAATGGCTACACCTTC. V gene TRBV6-5 combines with J gene TRBJ1-2; 8 positions match TRBD1. Germline lookup yields CDR1 MNHEY and CDR2 SVGAGI. Trimming took 0 bases from V and 6 from J; bases not matched to a gene: 6. This CDR3 comprises 15 residues.

The rearrangement uses TRBV19 and TRBJ2-3; TRBD1 agrees at 8 bases. V lost 7 bases and J lost 4; bases outside the gene matches: 7. Germline V gene lookup returns CDR1 LNHDA and CDR2 SQIVND (reference sequence). The CDR3 loop spans 14 amino acids. CDR3 loop: CASTNGQGPDTQYF. In nucleotides, the CDR3 is TGTGCCAGTACCAATGGACAGGGTCCAGATACGCAGTATTTT.

This chain links TRBV5-4 with TRBJ1-1; 9 nucleotides match TRBD1. Germline trimming cut 0 bases from V and 10 bases from J; bases unmatched to any gene: 10. In germline, CDR1 is SGHNT, CDR2 YYREEE (reference sequence). The CDR3 covers 15 residues. This chain's CDR3 is CASSLGWGQGSRAFF. The CDR3 region has the DNA TGTGCCAGCAGCTTGGGGTGGGGACAGGGCTCGAGAGCTTTCTTT. Using reference TRBV5-4 and TRBJ1-1 for the parts outside the CDR3, the full variable domain is ETGVTQSPTHLIKTRGQQVTLRCSSQSGHNTVSWYQQALGQGPQFIFQYYREEENGRGNFPPRFSGLQFPNYSSELNVNALELDDSALYLCASSLGWGQGSRAFFGQGTRLTVV.

The chain's CDR3 is CASDKGGLRTDTQYF. The CDR3 DNA follows: TGCGCCAGCGATAAAGGGGGGCTGCGCACAGATACGCAGTATTTT. J is TRBJ2-3 and V is TRBV5-1; D tentatively reads TRBD1 or TRBD2 (6 bases each). Germline V lookup: CDR1 SGHRS, CDR2 YFSETQ. V was cut by 7 bases and J by 1 base, with 16 bases left in between. The CDR3 contains 15 residues.

The genes are TRBV2 and TRBJ1-4; D is perhaps TRBD1 (5 bases). The germline V gene has CDR1 SNHLY and CDR2 FYNNEI. CDR3 length: 15 residues. Trimming cost V 2 bases and J 5 bases, with 12 bases left between them. The chain's CDR3 is CASSEFKGLNEKLFF. CDR3 DNA: TGTGCCAGCAGTGAATTTAAGGGGTTAAATGAAAAACTGTTTTTT.

This clone was seen only a few times. The V and J genes are TRBV7-2 and TRBJ2-6; D not resolved. CDR3 size: 15 residues. Germline assignment: CDR1 SGHTA and CDR2 FQGNSA. V dropped 2 bases and J dropped 2 bases, with 7 bases sitting between them. CDR3 loop: CASSLYGPGANVLTF. The CDR3 bases are TGTGCCAGCAGCTTATATGGACCTGGGGCCAACGTCCTGACTTTC.

The V and J genes are TRBV15 and TRBJ1-1; D remains unclear. The germline CDR1 and CDR2 sequences are LNHNV and YYDKDF (reference sequence). This CDR3 spans 16 amino acids. The V end lost 0 bases, the J end lost 7 bases, and 18 bases lay between the germline ends. CDR3 amino acids: CATSRDLGSRVDEAFF. CDR3 in DNA: TGTGCCACCAGCAGAGATCTCGGCAGTCGAGTTGATGAAGCTTTCTTT.

This clone has just one count. The chain uses TRBV6-5 and TRBJ1-1; tentatively, D is TRBD1 (6 bases). Germline CDR1 MNHEY, CDR2 SVGAGI. This CDR3 has 12 amino acids. The V and J ends lost 6 bases and 5 bases respectively, with 10 bases between them. CDR3 coding DNA: TGTGCCAGCAGAACAGGGTTGACTGAAGCTTTCTTT. This sequence encodes CASRTGLTEAFF.

This clone was counted only a few times. The rearrangement uses TRBV4-2 and TRBJ2-1; 10 bases are shared with TRBD2. This CDR3 spans 17 amino acids. V was clipped by 6 bases and J by 5 bases; unmatched bases: 13. Germline CDR1 is LGHNA and CDR2 is YNFKEQ. The DNA for the CDR3 is TGTGCCAGCAGACCCCTCCTTAAGCGGGGGGGGGACAATGAGCAGTTCTTC. Protein: CASRPLLKRGGDNEQFF.

V and J are TRBV23-1 and TRBJ1-6; 9 bases fit TRBD1. TRBV23-1 is known as an ORF, though its function is uncertain. Losses at the gene ends were 6 bases for V and 8 bases for J; bases not matched to a gene: 14. The CDR3 is 17 residues long. CDR3: CASSQTTLTGGDSPLHF. The CDR3 coding sequence is TGCGCCAGCAGCCAGACCACCCTGACAGGGGGAGATTCACCCCTCCACTTT.

The genes are TRBV7-2 and TRBJ1-2, with unresolved D. The CDR3 has 15 residues. Germline V gene lookup returns CDR1 SGHTA and CDR2 FQGNSA. V was trimmed by 2 bases and J by 8 bases, leaving 18 bases between them. In DNA, the CDR3 is TGTGCCAGCAGCTTACAAGGCTCTGACTATGGAGGCTACACCTTC. Protein sequence: CASSLQGSDYGGYTF.

This sequence joins TRBV4-3 and TRBJ1-1, with unresolved D. From germline, CDR1 is LGHNA and CDR2 YSLEER. With 1 base removed from V and 1 base from J, the gap between germline ends came to 10 bases. CDR3 length: 15 residues. This CDR3 is CASSQVFSGNTEAFF. DNA of the CDR3: TGCGCCAGCAGCCAAGTCTTTTCGGGGAACACTGAAGCTTTCTTT.

This clone was detected once. This rearrangement joins TRBV7-9 to TRBJ1-4; the D gene is possibly TRBD1 (6 bases). V lost 4 bases, J lost 10 bases, and 16 bases lay in between. The length of the CDR3 is 14 residues. Per germline, CDR1 SEHNR and CDR2 FQNEAQ (reference sequence). CDR3 bases: TGTGCCAGCAGCTCCGGGGGCGCAGGACGAAAACTGTTTTTT. This codes for CASSSGGAGRKLFF.

The CDR3 DNA reads as TGTGCCAGCTCACCAAGGAGTGCCGACCTTGGAGAGACCCAGTACTTC. Protein sequence: CASSPRSADLGETQYF. The chain couples TRBV18 to TRBJ2-5; D not resolved. V gave up 2 bases and J gave up 4 bases, with 17 bases separating them. The CDR3 covers 16 residues. CDR1 is KGHSH, CDR2 LQKENI, per germline.

This clone came up once. This sequence joins TRBV11-2 and TRBJ2-3; 14 bases are a match to TRBD2. The J segment lost 2 bases and the V segment lost 6 bases, leaving 7 bases of the junction unmatched. This CDR3 spans 17 amino acids. Germline lookup yields CDR1 SGHAT and CDR2 FQNNGV. CDR3 amino acids: CASSAGLAGGYTDTQYF. CDR3 sequence (DNA): TGTGCCAGCAGTGCCGGACTAGCGGGGGGTTACACAGATACGCAGTATTTT.

V gene TRBV7-2 combines with J gene TRBJ2-5; the D is unclear. V was trimmed by 3 bases and J by 2 bases, leaving 7 bases between them. The germline CDR1 and CDR2 sequences are SGHTA and FQGNSA. The CDR3 has 13 residues. The CDR3 protein is CASSFVTQETQYF. CDR3 sequence (DNA): TGTGCCAGCAGCTTCGTAACACAAGAGACCCAGTACTTC.

The chain has TRBV28 and TRBJ2-7; D unresolved. The germline gives CDR1 MDHEN, CDR2 SYDVKM. The CDR3 loop spans 14 amino acids. V lost 6 bases and J 3 bases, leaving 15 bases between the germline ends. In DNA form, the CDR3 reads TGTGCCAGCAGCCTGATGTCGAAGTACTACGAGCAGTACTTC. This encodes CASSLMSKYYEQYF.

The chain links TRBV2 to TRBJ1-5; 7 bases are a match to TRBD1. Trimming cost V 8 bases and J 2 bases; bases outside gene matches: 6. The CDR3 spans 14 residues. Germline V gene lookup returns CDR1 SNHLY and CDR2 FYNNEI. The CDR3 spells CASDQGGGNQPQHF. The DNA of the CDR3 is TGTGCCAGCGACCAGGGGGGGGGCAATCAGCCCCAGCATTTT. Full variable domain (outside the CDR3, taken from reference TRBV2 and TRBJ1-5): EPEVTQTPSHQVTQMGQEVILRCVPISNHLYFYWYRQILGQKVEFLVSFYNNEISEKSEIFDDQFSVERPDGSNFTLKIRSTKLEDSAMYFCASDQGGGNQPQHFGDGTRLSIL.

The rearrangement uses TRBV19 and TRBJ1-1; D perhaps matches TRBD1 (6 bases). The CDR3 is 15 amino acids. Looked up from germline, CDR1 is LNHDA and CDR2 is SQIVND (reference sequence). The ends were cut back, 5 bases at V and 9 bases at J, with 22 bases in the middle. This chain's CDR3 is CASSPPAEGVDKAFF. The CDR3 DNA reads TGTGCCAGTAGTCCCCCGGCAGAGGGGGTCGACAAAGCTTTCTTT.

This chain uses TRBV29-1 with TRBJ2-1; D perhaps matches TRBD2 (7 bases). Germline V gives CDR1 SQVTM, CDR2 ANQGSEA. Trimming shortened V by 4 bases and J by 14 bases, and 15 bases separated the two germline ends. The CDR3 is 11 residues long. This chain's CDR3 is CSVAEGGTEFF. Here the CDR3 DNA reads TGCAGCGTTGCTGAGGGGGGGACCGAGTTCTTC.

The chain couples TRBV5-1 to TRBJ2-3, with 12 nucleotides matching TRBD2. The CDR3 extends over 18 amino acids. V gave up 2 bases and J gave up 4 bases; unmatched junction bases: 11. The V gene's germline CDR1 is SGHRS and CDR2 YFSETQ. The CDR3 nucleotides read TGCGCCAGCAGCTTCCTGGCTAGCGGGGGGGCCCGGCCAGATACGCAGTATTTT. This encodes CASSFLASGGARPDTQYF. Supplemented by reference TRBV5-1 and TRBJ2-3, the full variable domain reads KAGVTQTPRYLIKTRGQQVTLSCSPISGHRSVSWYQQTPGQGLQFLFEYFSETQRNKGNFPGRFSGRQFSNSRSEMNVSTLELGDSALYLCASSFLASGGARPDTQYFGPGTRLTVL.

This chain joins TRBV7-9 and TRBJ1-4; TRBD1 aligns across 9 bases. Per germline, CDR1 SEHNR and CDR2 FQNEAQ (reference sequence). CDR3 length equals 14 residues. V was clipped by 4 bases and J by 10 bases; unmatched bases: 7. The CDR3 region is CASSSVPGQGKLFF. DNA for the CDR3: TGTGCCAGCAGCTCAGTCCCGGGACAGGGAAAACTGTTTTTT.

The V gene is TRBV9, the J gene TRBJ1-4, with 8 bases that match TRBD1. Germline loops: CDR1 SGDLS, CDR2 YYNGEE. This CDR3 has 17 residues. The junction had 7 bases not matched to a gene; V was cut back by 0 bases and J by 3 bases. CDR3 amino acids: CASSVGQGRMSNEKLFF. In DNA form, the CDR3 reads TGTGCCAGCAGCGTAGGACAGGGGAGGATGTCTAATGAAAAACTGTTTTTT. The variable domain in full, with the rest retrieved from reference TRBV9 and TRBJ1-4, is DSGVTQTPKHLITATGQRVTLRCSPRSGDLSVYWYQQSLDQGLQFLIQYYNGEERAKGNILERFSAQQFPDLHSELNLSSLELGDSALYFCASSVGQGRMSNEKLFFGSGTQLSVL.